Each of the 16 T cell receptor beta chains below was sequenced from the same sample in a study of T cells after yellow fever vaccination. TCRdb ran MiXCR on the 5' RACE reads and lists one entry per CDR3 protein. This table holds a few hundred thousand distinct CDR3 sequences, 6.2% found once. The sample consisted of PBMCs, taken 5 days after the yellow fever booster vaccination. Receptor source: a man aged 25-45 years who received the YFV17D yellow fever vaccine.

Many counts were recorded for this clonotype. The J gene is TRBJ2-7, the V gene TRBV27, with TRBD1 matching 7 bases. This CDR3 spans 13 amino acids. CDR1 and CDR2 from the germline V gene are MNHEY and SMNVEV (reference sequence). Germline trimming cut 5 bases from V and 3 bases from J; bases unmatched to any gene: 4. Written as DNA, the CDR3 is TGTGCCAGCAGTAAGACAGGGTACTACGAGCAGTACTTC. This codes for CASSKTGYYEQYF.

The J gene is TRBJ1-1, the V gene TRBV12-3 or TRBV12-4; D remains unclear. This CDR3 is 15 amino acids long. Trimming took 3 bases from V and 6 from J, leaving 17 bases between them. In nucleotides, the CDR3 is TGTGCCAGCAGTTTCACCCCGGTCGGCCAGGCTGAAGCTTTCTTT. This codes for CASSFTPVGQAEAFF.

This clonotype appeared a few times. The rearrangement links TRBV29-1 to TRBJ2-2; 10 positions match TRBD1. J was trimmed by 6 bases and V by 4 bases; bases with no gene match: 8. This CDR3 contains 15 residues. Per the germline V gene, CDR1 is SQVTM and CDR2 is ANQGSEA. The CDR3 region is CSVALFGTGAGELFF. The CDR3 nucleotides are TGCAGCGTTGCGTTGTTCGGGACAGGGGCCGGGGAGCTGTTTTTT.

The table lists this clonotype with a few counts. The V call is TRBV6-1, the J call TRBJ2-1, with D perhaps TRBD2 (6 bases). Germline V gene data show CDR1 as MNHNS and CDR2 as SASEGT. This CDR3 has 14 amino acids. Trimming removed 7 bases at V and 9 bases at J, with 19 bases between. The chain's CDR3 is CASTGGKRGGEQFF. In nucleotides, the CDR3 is TGTGCCAGCACCGGCGGGAAGAGGGGTGGTGAGCAGTTCTTC.

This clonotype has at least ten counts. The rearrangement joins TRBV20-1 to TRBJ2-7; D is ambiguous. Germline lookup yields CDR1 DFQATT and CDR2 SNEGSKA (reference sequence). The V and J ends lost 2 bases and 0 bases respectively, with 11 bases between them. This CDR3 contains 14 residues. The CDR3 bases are TGCAGTGCTAGACAACGGTTGAGCTCCTACGAGCAGTACTTC. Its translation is CSARQRLSSYEQYF.

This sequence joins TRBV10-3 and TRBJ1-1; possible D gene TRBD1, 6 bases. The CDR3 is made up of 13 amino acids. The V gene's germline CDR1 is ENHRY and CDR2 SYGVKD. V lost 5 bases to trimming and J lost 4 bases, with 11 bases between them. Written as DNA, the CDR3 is TGTGCCATCAGTCCGGGACACCTCACTGAAGCTTTCTTT. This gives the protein CAISPGHLTEAFF.

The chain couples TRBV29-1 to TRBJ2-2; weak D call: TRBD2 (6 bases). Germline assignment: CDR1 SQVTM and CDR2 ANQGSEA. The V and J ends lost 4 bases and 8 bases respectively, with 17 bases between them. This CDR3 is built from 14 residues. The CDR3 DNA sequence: TGCAGCGTTGTGTGGGGGGTATCGCTTGGGGAGCTGTTTTTT. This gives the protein CSVVWGVSLGELFF.

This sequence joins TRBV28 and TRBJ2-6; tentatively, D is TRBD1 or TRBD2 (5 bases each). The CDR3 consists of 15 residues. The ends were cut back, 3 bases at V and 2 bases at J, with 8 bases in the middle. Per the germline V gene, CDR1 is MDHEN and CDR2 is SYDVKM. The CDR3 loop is CASSFGGAGANVLTF. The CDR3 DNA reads TGTGCCAGCAGTTTTGGGGGTGCTGGGGCCAACGTCCTGACTTTC.

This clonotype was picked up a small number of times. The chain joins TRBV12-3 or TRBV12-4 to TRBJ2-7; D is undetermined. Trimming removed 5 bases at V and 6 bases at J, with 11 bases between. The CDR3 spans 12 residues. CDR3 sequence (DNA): TGTGCCAGCAGTATCCGGCTTCGCGAGCAGTACTTC. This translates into CASSIRLREQYF.

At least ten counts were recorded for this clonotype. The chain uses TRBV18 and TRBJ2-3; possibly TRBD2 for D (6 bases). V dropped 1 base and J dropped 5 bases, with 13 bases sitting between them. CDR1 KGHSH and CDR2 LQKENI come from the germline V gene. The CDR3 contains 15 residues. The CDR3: CASSPRGTGVDTQYF. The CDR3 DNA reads TGTGCCAGCTCACCACGCGGGACGGGAGTAGATACGCAGTATTTT.

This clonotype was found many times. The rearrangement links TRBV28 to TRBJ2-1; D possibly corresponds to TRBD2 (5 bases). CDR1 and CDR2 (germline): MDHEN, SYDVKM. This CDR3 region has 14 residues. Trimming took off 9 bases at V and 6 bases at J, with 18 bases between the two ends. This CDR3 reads CASQKRASSNEQFF. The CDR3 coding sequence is TGTGCCAGTCAAAAGAGGGCTTCGAGCAATGAGCAGTTCTTC.

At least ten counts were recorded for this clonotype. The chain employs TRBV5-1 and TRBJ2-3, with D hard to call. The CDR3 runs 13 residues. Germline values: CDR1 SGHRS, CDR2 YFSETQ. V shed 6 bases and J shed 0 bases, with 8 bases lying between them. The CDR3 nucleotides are TGCGCCAGCATGGAAGATAGCACAGATACGCAGTATTTT. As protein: CASMEDSTDTQYF.

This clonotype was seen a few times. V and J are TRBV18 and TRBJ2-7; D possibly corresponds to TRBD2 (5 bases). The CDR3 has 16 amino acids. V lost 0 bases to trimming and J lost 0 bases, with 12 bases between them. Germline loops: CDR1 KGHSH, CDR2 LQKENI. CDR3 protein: CASSPPAGLSSYEQYF. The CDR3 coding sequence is TGTGCCAGCTCACCACCTGCGGGTTTGAGCTCCTACGAGCAGTACTTC.

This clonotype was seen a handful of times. The CDR3 DNA sequence: TGTGCCTGGAGTGCCACATCGGCCCACTCAAACATTCAGTACTTC. Translation gives CAWSATSAHSNIQYF. The V and J genes are TRBV30 and TRBJ2-4; no clear D gene. The CDR3 sequence is 15 residues long. The germline V and J ends were trimmed by 1 base and 6 bases, with 16 bases remaining between them. CDR1 GTSNPN and CDR2 SVGIG come from the germline V gene (reference sequence).

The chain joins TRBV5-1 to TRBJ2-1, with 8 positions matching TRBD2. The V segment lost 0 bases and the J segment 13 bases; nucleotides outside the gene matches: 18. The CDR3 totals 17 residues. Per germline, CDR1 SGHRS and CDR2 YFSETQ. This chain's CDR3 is CASSLVIAGLLAGLQFF. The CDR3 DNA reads TGCGCCAGCAGCTTGGTAATAGCGGGGCTACTCGCAGGTTTACAGTTCTTC.

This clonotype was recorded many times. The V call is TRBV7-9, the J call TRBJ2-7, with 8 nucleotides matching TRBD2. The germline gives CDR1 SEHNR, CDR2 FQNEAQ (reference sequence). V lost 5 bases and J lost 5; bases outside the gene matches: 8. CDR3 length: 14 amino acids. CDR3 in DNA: TGTGCCAGCAGCACGGGGGGGGTAATGAACGAGCAGTACTTC. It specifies CASSTGGVMNEQYF.